The 31 T cell receptor beta chains below were found in one sample sequenced in a study of T cell changes during pregnancy in multiple sclerosis. TCRdb's copy holds only in-frame clones and misses some; the assay was immunoSEQ multiplex PCR. The sample includes about 80,000 clones, about 88% seen only once; the top ten take approximately 2%. The source was peripheral blood, collected before pregnancy. These receptors came from a female donor with multiple sclerosis, enrolled in a pregnancy study.

In DNA form, the CDR3 reads TGTGCCAGCAGCGACAGGGGAAGCGGGGAGCTGTTTTTT. It translates to CASSDRGSGELFF. V gene TRBV7-9 combines with J gene TRBJ2-2; 8 nucleotides align to TRBD1. J gave up 7 bases and V 5 bases, and 3 bases lay outside the gene matches. The CDR3 covers 13 residues. Germline assignment: CDR1 SEHNR and CDR2 FQNEAQ (reference sequence).

The rearrangement joins TRBV9 to TRBJ1-6; tentative D call: TRBD1 (5 bases). Trimming shortened V by 3 bases and J by 4 bases, and 17 bases separated the two germline ends. CDR3 length: 17 amino acids. Germline CDR1 reads SGDLS; CDR2 reads YYNGEE. The CDR3 spells CASSAAAGPEYNSPLHF. CDR3 nucleotides: TGTGCCAGCAGCGCCGCCGCGGGGCCGGAATATAATTCACCCCTCCACTTT.

The chain couples TRBV4-1 to TRBJ1-3, with D maybe TRBD1 (5 bases). Germline-derived CDR1 and CDR2 are MGHRA and YSYEKL. This CDR3 contains 16 residues. V lost 0 bases to trimming and J lost 3 bases, with 12 bases between them. CDR3 sequence (DNA): TGCGCCAGCAGCCAAGATGGGAGGGGACGTGGAAACACCATATATTTT. Protein sequence: CASSQDGRGRGNTIYF.

In this sample, this clone turned up a few times. The chain combines TRBV5-1 with TRBJ1-1; D is undetermined. CDR1 and CDR2 from the germline V gene are SGHRS and YFSETQ. Deletions cut 0 bases from V and 8 bases from J, with 8 bases between. This CDR3 contains 12 residues. CDR3 nucleotide sequence: TGCGCCAGCAGCTTGGGGCACCACGAAGCTTTCTTT. Translating gives CASSLGHHEAFF.

DNA of the CDR3: TGCGCCAGCAGCCCGGGATTCCCTAATCAGCCCCAGCATTTT. This sequence encodes CASSPGFPNQPQHF. V is TRBV5-1 and J is TRBJ1-5, with unresolved D. Trimming shortened V by 4 bases and J by 4 bases, and 12 bases separated the two germline ends. The length of the CDR3 is 14 residues. Germline V gene data show CDR1 as SGHRS and CDR2 as YFSETQ.

The V gene is TRBV5-1, the J gene TRBJ2-1; TRBD2 matches at 7 bases. Germline lookup yields CDR1 SGHRS and CDR2 YFSETQ. The CDR3 sequence is 16 residues long. V was clipped by 3 bases and J by 5 bases; unmatched bases: 11. The CDR3 sequence is CASSWGGTGENNEQFF. In DNA, the CDR3 is TGCGCCAGCAGCTGGGGGGGGACGGGGGAAAACAATGAGCAGTTCTTC.

This clone was seen a single time. The chain links TRBV10-3 to TRBJ1-5; weak D call: TRBD1 (6 bases). The germline V gene encodes CDR1 ENHRY and CDR2 SYGVKD. This CDR3 contains 19 residues. Trimming took 3 bases from V and 0 from J, leaving 21 bases between them. The CDR3 nucleotides are TGTGCCATCAGTGACCCGCCGGGACAAGGGCCTTATAGCAATCAGCCCCAGCATTTT. Protein product: CAISDPPGQGPYSNQPQHF.

J is TRBJ2-3 and V is TRBV29-1; 7 positions match TRBD1. The length of the CDR3 is 15 residues. Germline V CDR1 and CDR2: SQVTM, ANQGSEA. V gave up 4 bases and J gave up 7 bases; unmatched junction bases: 14. CDR3 sequence: CSVGGTELQAYTQYF. CDR3 coding DNA: TGCAGCGTTGGGGGGACAGAGCTTCAGGCGTATACGCAGTATTTT.

This rearrangement joins TRBV19 to TRBJ1-5; 7 bases agree with TRBD1. The CDR3 totals 13 residues. V gave up 9 bases and J gave up 7 bases; unmatched junction bases: 9. The germline V gene has CDR1 LNHDA and CDR2 SQIVND (reference sequence). CDR3 coding DNA: TGTGCCAGCGGACAGGTCCTTGGGCAGCCCCAGCATTTT. Translated: CASGQVLGQPQHF.

This clone has ten or more counts. This chain joins TRBV6-4 and TRBJ2-1; tentative D call: TRBD2 (6 bases). This CDR3 region has 15 residues. V lost 2 bases and J lost 3, with 11 bases in between. Germline V gives CDR1 MRHNA, CDR2 SNTAGT. The CDR3 DNA reads as TGTGCCAGCAGTGACCGGGGAGGAGACTACAATGAGCAGTTCTTC. It is translated as CASSDRGGDYNEQFF.

The chain is built from TRBV7-9 and TRBJ2-7, with D unclear. Trimming removed 0 bases from V and 3 bases from J, with 15 bases in between. The CDR3 runs to 16 residues. Germline CDR1 reads SEHNR; CDR2 reads FQNEAQ (reference sequence). CDR3: CASSLALKEEGYEQYF. The CDR3 coding sequence is TGTGCCAGCAGCTTAGCGCTCAAAGAGGAAGGCTACGAGCAGTACTTC.

The chain carries TRBV11-2 and TRBJ2-5; 9 bases line up with TRBD2. Germline values: CDR1 SGHAT, CDR2 FQNNGV. The CDR3 spans 13 residues. The ends lost 8 bases at V and 5 bases at J; junction bases unmatched: 6. This CDR3 is CASRRGGWETQYF. CDR3 nucleotides: TGTGCCAGCCGGCGGGGGGGCTGGGAGACCCAGTACTTC.

The chain has TRBV5-1 and TRBJ1-4, with unresolved D. The CDR3 is 14 amino acids. CDR1 is SGHRS, CDR2 YFSETQ, per germline. Trimming shortened V by 4 bases and J by 0 bases, and 7 bases separated the two germline ends. The CDR3 region is CASSPLATNEKLFF. DNA for the CDR3: TGCGCCAGCAGCCCCCTCGCAACTAATGAAAAACTGTTTTTT.

The chain couples TRBV5-6 to TRBJ1-3; D may be TRBD1 (5 bases). Between the trimmed V and J ends, which lost 4 bases and 0 bases, there was a span of 17 bases. Per germline, CDR1 SGHDT and CDR2 YYEEEE. The CDR3 contains 17 residues. The CDR3 DNA reads TGTGCCAGCAGCCCCAGTTGGACAACCTACTCTGGAAACACCATATATTTT. This gives the protein CASSPSWTTYSGNTIYF.

The chain employs TRBV18 and TRBJ1-3, with TRBD1 matching over 9 bases. Unmatched junction bases numbered 8, after V lost 4 bases and J lost 1 base. This CDR3 spans 17 amino acids. The germline CDR1 and CDR2 sequences are KGHSH and LQKENI. This chain's CDR3 is CASSLRRDRASGNTIYF. The CDR3 bases are TGTGCCAGCTCACTCCGCCGGGACAGGGCTTCTGGAAACACCATATATTTT.

V is TRBV5-1 and J is TRBJ1-6; a possible D gene is TRBD1 (6 bases). The CDR3 has 15 amino acids. V was pared by 6 bases and J by 2 bases, with 12 bases between. The V gene's germline CDR1 is SGHRS and CDR2 YFSETQ. CDR3 sequence reads: CASTTEGAYNSPLHF. CDR3 in DNA: TGCGCCAGCACCACCGAGGGGGCCTATAATTCACCCCTCCACTTT. The full variable domain, completed using reference TRBV5-1 and TRBJ1-6, is KAGVTQTPRYLIKTRGQQVTLSCSPISGHRSVSWYQQTPGQGLQFLFEYFSETQRNKGNFPGRFSGRQFSNSRSEMNVSTLELGDSALYLCASTTEGAYNSPLHFGNGTRLTVT.

J is TRBJ2-1 and V is TRBV27; 9 bases fit TRBD2. The germline V gene encodes CDR1 MNHEY and CDR2 SMNVEV (reference sequence). The CDR3 runs 17 residues. V was pared by 2 bases and J by 5 bases, with 10 bases of the junction left unmatched. CDR3 loop: CASSLRSGTSSNNEQFF. CDR3 bases: TGTGCCAGCAGTTTACGAAGCGGGACTAGCTCGAACAATGAGCAGTTCTTC.

This sequence joins TRBV4-1 and TRBJ2-7, with a tentative D call TRBD2 (5 bases). Germline V gene sequence: CDR1 MGHRA, CDR2 YSYEKL. This CDR3 region has 14 residues. V lost 2 bases and J 5 bases, leaving 13 bases between the germline ends. The DNA of the CDR3 is TGCGCCAGCAGCCAAAATCGGGGATGGGACGAGCAGTACTTC. This sequence encodes CASSQNRGWDEQYF.

This sequence joins TRBV2 and TRBJ2-2; 7 nucleotides line up with TRBD1. CDR3 length equals 17 residues. V trimming: 6 bases; J trimming: 6 bases; junction bases outside the gene matches: 16. The V gene's germline CDR1 is SNHLY and CDR2 FYNNEI. DNA for the CDR3: TGTGCCAGCAGGGGGGACAGACCAGGAACCAAGTCCGGGGAGCTGTTTTTT. It encodes CASRGDRPGTKSGELFF. Drawing the rest from reference TRBV2 and TRBJ2-2, the complete variable domain is EPEVTQTPSHQVTQMGQEVILRCVPISNHLYFYWYRQILGQKVEFLVSFYNNEISEKSEIFDDQFSVERPDGSNFTLKIRSTKLEDSAMYFCASRGDRPGTKSGELFFGEGSRLTVL.

This chain links TRBV7-9 with TRBJ1-6; possible D gene TRBD1, 5 bases. The CDR3 contains 14 residues. The germline V gene encodes CDR1 SEHNR and CDR2 FQNEAQ (reference sequence). The V end was cut by 10 bases, the J end by 6 bases, with 16 bases between. The CDR3 region has the DNA TGTGCCACACGGGCGGGACGCCCTAATTCACCCCTCCACTTT. Protein sequence: CATRAGRPNSPLHF.

The chain joins TRBV4-1 to TRBJ2-1; 7 bases map to TRBD1. With 3 bases clipped from V and 0 bases from J, the junction kept 2 bases outside the gene matches. CDR1 is MGHRA and CDR2 is YSYEKL in the germline V gene. The CDR3 covers 15 residues. The CDR3 region is CASSQGDSSYNEQFF. Here the CDR3 DNA reads TGCGCCAGCAGCCAGGGGGACAGCTCCTACAATGAGCAGTTCTTC.

The CDR3 DNA reads TGTGCCAGCAGTGTCCGGGACAGGGGCTACGAGCAGTACTTC. Its protein product is CASSVRDRGYEQYF. This chain connects TRBV28 to TRBJ2-7; 10 bases map to TRBD1. Trimming at V came to 5 bases and at J to 3 bases, leaving 4 bases not matched to a gene. The CDR3 spans 14 residues. Per the germline V gene, CDR1 is MDHEN and CDR2 is SYDVKM.

The V call is TRBV7-9, the J call TRBJ1-2, with a possible D match to TRBD1 (5 bases). This CDR3 has 12 residues. Germline assignment: CDR1 SEHNR and CDR2 FQNEAQ (reference sequence). V shed 8 bases and J shed 8 bases, with 15 bases lying between them. This CDR3 is CASAPRSGGYTF. Written as DNA, the CDR3 is TGTGCCAGCGCCCCACGGTCAGGGGGCTACACCTTC.

CDR3 sequence: CASTLGGYGYTF. CDR3 coding DNA: TGTGCCAGCACTCTGGGGGGTTATGGCTACACCTTC. The chain has TRBV6-5 and TRBJ1-2, with TRBD1 as a possible D gene (5 bases). The CDR3 has 12 residues. CDR1 is MNHEY and CDR2 is SVGAGI in the germline V gene. V shed 7 bases and J shed 5 bases, with 11 bases lying between them.

This chain joins TRBV5-4 and TRBJ2-3, with a weak D call TRBD1 (5 bases). V was trimmed by 5 bases and J by 2 bases, leaving 15 bases between them. The germline V gene encodes CDR1 SGHNT and CDR2 YYREEE (reference sequence). The CDR3 length is 15 residues. The CDR3 here is CASREDMHLTDTQYF. In DNA form, the CDR3 reads TGTGCCAGCAGAGAGGACATGCACCTCACAGATACGCAGTATTTT.

The V gene is TRBV2, the J gene TRBJ1-5, with D tentatively TRBD1 (6 bases). CDR3 length equals 13 residues. CDR1 is SNHLY, CDR2 FYNNEI, per germline. V was pared by 7 bases and J by 3 bases, with 10 bases between. CDR3 in DNA: TGTGCCAGCACAGGACAGTACAATCAGCCCCAGCATTTT. Its protein product is CASTGQYNQPQHF.

This sequence joins TRBV29-1 and TRBJ2-5, with D tentatively TRBD1 (5 bases). The CDR3 loop spans 11 amino acids. Trimming cost V 5 bases and J 4 bases, with 8 bases left between them. The germline V gene has CDR1 SQVTM and CDR2 ANQGSEA. The CDR3 spells CSVRTGETQYF. The CDR3 nucleotides are TGCAGCGTTCGTACAGGAGAGACCCAGTACTTC.

This chain links TRBV19 with TRBJ2-2, with 7 bases identical to TRBD2. Germline V lookup: CDR1 LNHDA, CDR2 SQIVND (reference sequence). Trimming took 5 bases from V and 7 from J; bases not matched to a gene: 4. CDR3 length: 13 amino acids. CDR3 sequence (DNA): TGTGCCAGTAGTGGGGGGGATAGCGGGGAGCTGTTTTTT. This translates into CASSGGDSGELFF.

The V call is TRBV28, the J call TRBJ2-7; 8 positions agree with TRBD1. CDR1 is MDHEN, CDR2 SYDVKM, per germline. This CDR3 is built from 15 residues. Trimming took 6 bases from V and 4 from J; bases not matched to a gene: 11. This chain's CDR3 is CASSTPGQATYEQYF. In nucleotides, the CDR3 is TGTGCCAGCAGCACACCGGGACAGGCCACTTACGAGCAGTACTTC.

The chain recombines TRBV5-1 with TRBJ1-4; 10 bases match TRBD1. Germline CDR1 reads SGHRS; CDR2 reads YFSETQ. V lost 5 bases to trimming and J lost 6 bases; unmatched junction nucleotides: 7. The CDR3 spans 15 residues. This CDR3 is CASSYSGTGDEKLFF. The CDR3 DNA reads as TGCGCCAGCAGTTACTCCGGGACAGGGGATGAAAAACTGTTTTTT.

V and J are TRBV4-2 and TRBJ1-2; 7 positions match TRBD1. V lost 1 base and J lost 4; bases outside the gene matches: 9. Germline CDR1 and CDR2: LGHNA and YNFKEQ. The CDR3 runs 16 residues. The CDR3 coding sequence is TGTGCCAGCAGCCAAGCCGGACAGGTGTTGTCCTATGGCTACACCTTC. It is translated as CASSQAGQVLSYGYTF.